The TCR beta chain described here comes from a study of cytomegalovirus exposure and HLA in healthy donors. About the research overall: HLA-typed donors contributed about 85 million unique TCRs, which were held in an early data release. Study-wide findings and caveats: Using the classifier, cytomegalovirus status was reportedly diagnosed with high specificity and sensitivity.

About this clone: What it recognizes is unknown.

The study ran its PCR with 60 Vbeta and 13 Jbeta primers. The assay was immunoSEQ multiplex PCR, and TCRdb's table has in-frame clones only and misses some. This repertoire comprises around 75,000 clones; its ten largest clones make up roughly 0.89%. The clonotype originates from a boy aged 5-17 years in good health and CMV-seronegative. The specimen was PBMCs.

CDR3 protein: CAWSVQGNSPLHF. The DNA for the CDR3 is TGTGCCTGGAGTGTACAGGGAAATTCACCCCTCCACTTT. This chain connects TRBV30 to TRBJ1-6; D possibly corresponds to TRBD1 (6 bases). The CDR3 runs 13 residues. Germline V gives CDR1 GTSNPN, CDR2 SVGIG (reference sequence). V was clipped by 0 bases and J by 7 bases, with 7 bases between them.